These 25 T cell receptor beta chains were sequenced from one sample in a study of blood T cell repertoires in COVID-19. This table comes from immunoSEQ multiplex PCR, and its TCRdb copy is limited to in-frame clones, with some not included. The repertoire has about 260,000 clones, around 86% of them found once; the top ten carry less than 1.6%. The sequencing input was peripheral blood. Receptor source: a woman aged 40 to 50 who had recovered from COVID-19.

CDR3 protein: CASPKEGQGYGYTF. The CDR3 DNA reads as TGTGCCAGCCCTAAAGAGGGACAGGGTTATGGCTACACCTTC. This chain links TRBV7-9 with TRBJ1-2, with 9 bases matching TRBD1. Looked up from germline, CDR1 is SEHNR and CDR2 is FQNEAQ (reference sequence). Germline trimming cut 8 bases from V and 5 bases from J; bases unmatched to any gene: 9. This CDR3 has 14 residues.

This chain connects TRBV7-8 to TRBJ2-3, with TRBD2 matching over 8 bases. Trimming took 2 bases from V and 2 from J; bases not matched to a gene: 6. CDR1 and CDR2 from the germline V gene are SGHVS and FQNEAQ. CDR3 length equals 16 residues. The CDR3 reads CASSLWGLGTTDTQYF. CDR3 DNA: TGTGCCAGCAGCTTATGGGGACTAGGTACCACAGATACGCAGTATTTT.

The V gene is TRBV5-1, the J gene TRBJ2-5; D is possibly TRBD1 (6 bases). The CDR3 loop spans 15 amino acids. Deletions cut 5 bases from V and 5 bases from J, with 19 bases between. CDR1 SGHRS and CDR2 YFSETQ come from the germline V gene. DNA for the CDR3: TGCGCCAGCAGTGAAAGGACAGTTCCTTCGGAGACCCAGTACTTC. Its protein product is CASSERTVPSETQYF.

The rearrangement joins TRBV30 to TRBJ2-7; 11 nucleotides match TRBD1. V trimming: 1 base; J trimming: 4 bases; junction bases outside the gene matches: 6. The CDR3 covers 15 residues. Looked up from germline, CDR1 is GTSNPN and CDR2 is SVGIG (reference sequence). DNA of the CDR3: TGTGCCTGGAGTGCCGGGACAGGGGGTGCGTACGAGCAGTACTTC. Translated: CAWSAGTGGAYEQYF. The full variable domain, rest sourced from reference TRBV30 and TRBJ2-7, is SQTIHQWPATLVQPVGSPLSLECTVEGTSNPNLYWYRQAAGRGLQLLFYSVGIGQISSEVPQNLSASRPQDRQFILSSKKLLLSDSGFYLCAWSAGTGGAYEQYFGPGTRLTVT.

This clone showed up just once. The chain is built from TRBV12-3 or TRBV12-4 and TRBJ2-5; TRBD2 agrees at 7 bases. This CDR3 is built from 12 residues. V was clipped by 3 bases and J by 5 bases; unmatched bases: 0. CDR3 sequence: CASSFGGETQYF. As DNA, the CDR3 is TGTGCCAGCAGTTTCGGGGGGGAGACCCAGTACTTC.

The chain recombines TRBV7-2 with TRBJ2-4, with 7 bases identical to TRBD1. Germline loops: CDR1 SGHTA, CDR2 FQGNSA. V dropped 4 bases and J dropped 7; count of bases not matched to a gene: 4. This CDR3 is built from 13 residues. The CDR3 DNA sequence: TGTGCCAGCAGCTGGGACAGCCGCAACATTCAGTACTTC. It codes for CASSWDSRNIQYF.

The chain recombines TRBV6-5 with TRBJ2-5; 8 nucleotides match TRBD2. The V segment lost 8 bases and the J segment 2 bases; nucleotides outside the gene matches: 10. The CDR3 has 15 amino acids. CDR1 and CDR2 (germline): MNHEY, SVGAGI. The CDR3 region has the DNA TGTGCCAGCCTCGGGGCGGGGGGACGGCAAGAGACCCAGTACTTC. It specifies CASLGAGGRQETQYF.

The chain couples TRBV3-1 (or the pseudogene TRBV3-2) to TRBJ2-2; 7 bases fit TRBD2. The germline V gene has CDR1 LGHDT and CDR2 YNNKEL (reference sequence). The length of the CDR3 is 12 residues. The V gene end was trimmed by 11 bases and the J gene end by 4 bases; junction bases not matched to a gene: 4. CDR3 amino acids: CAGGEVTGELFF. In DNA, the CDR3 is TGTGCCGGGGGGGAGGTCACCGGGGAGCTGTTTTTT.

V and J are TRBV5-8 and TRBJ2-5; TRBD1 is a possible D gene (6 bases). Trimming left V 4 bases short and J 3 bases short, with 13 bases between. Per germline, CDR1 SGHTS and CDR2 YDEGEE. The CDR3 length is 14 residues. The CDR3 DNA reads as TGTGCCAGCAGCCCTGGACAGACCGAAGAGACCCAGTACTTC. Protein: CASSPGQTEETQYF.

As regards this clone: The same CDR3 can be traced to other DNA sequences in this sample. DNA for the CDR3: TGTGCCAGCAGTTACGGGGGCAACTATGGCTACACCTTC. Amino acids: CASSYGGNYGYTF. The chain is built from TRBV6-5 and TRBJ1-2; weak D call: TRBD1 (6 bases). Germline CDR1 reads MNHEY; CDR2 reads SVGAGI. The CDR3 extends over 13 amino acids. Trimming stripped 2 bases from V and 2 bases from J, with 6 bases between.

The sample holds a few counts of this clone. The chain employs TRBV5-1 and TRBJ1-3; D is perhaps TRBD1 (5 bases). V lost 4 bases and J 0 bases, leaving 14 bases between the germline ends. The CDR3 runs 16 residues. Germline CDR1 is SGHRS and CDR2 is YFSETQ. For the CDR3, the DNA is TGCGCCAGCAGCCCCCGCGGGGCGAGCTCTGGAAACACCATATATTTT. This translates into CASSPRGASSGNTIYF.

The chain carries TRBV6-5 and TRBJ2-1; D uncertain. Trimming left V 7 bases short and J 2 bases short, with 12 bases between. Looked up from germline, CDR1 is MNHEY and CDR2 is SVGAGI. The CDR3 spans 14 residues. In DNA form, the CDR3 reads TGTGCCAGCACCGACGACACCCCCTACAATGAGCAGTTCTTC. This gives the protein CASTDDTPYNEQFF.

This chain uses TRBV4-1 with TRBJ2-3; 8 bases fit TRBD2. Looked up from germline, CDR1 is MGHRA and CDR2 is YSYEKL. V shed 1 base, J shed 1 base, and the junction held 4 bases outside the gene matches. The CDR3 length is 16 residues. The CDR3 DNA is TGCGCCAGCAGCCAAGGTAATAGCGGGGGCACAGATACGCAGTATTTT. It codes for CASSQGNSGGTDTQYF.

This chain uses TRBV12-3 or TRBV12-4 with TRBJ2-7, with D possibly matching TRBD1 (5 bases). The CDR3 consists of 13 residues. Trimming removed 3 bases from V and 4 bases from J, with 10 bases in between. For the CDR3, the DNA is TGTGCCAGCAGTTTGGGCAGGGTTTACGAGCAGTACTTC. Translated, it gives CASSLGRVYEQYF.

The chain uses TRBV5-1 and TRBJ2-2; the D gene is possibly TRBD2 (5 bases). This CDR3 has 20 residues. CDR1 and CDR2 (germline): SGHRS, YFSETQ. Trimming pared 3 bases from V and 1 base from J, leaving 25 bases between. CDR3 coding DNA: TGCGCCAGCAGCTCTGGCCTTAAAGGTGACGAGGGCTGGAACACCGGGGAGCTGTTTTTT. This encodes CASSSGLKGDEGWNTGELFF.

This chain joins TRBV3-1 (or the pseudogene TRBV3-2) and TRBJ2-4; 12 positions match TRBD1. Germline V gives CDR1 LGHDT, CDR2 YNNKEL (reference sequence). The CDR3 consists of 17 residues. Trimming removed 0 bases from V and 1 base from J; junction bases left unmatched: 1. The CDR3, as DNA: TGTGCCAGCAGCCAAGAGGGACAGGGGGCGGCCAAAAACATTCAGTACTTC. Translating gives CASSQEGQGAAKNIQYF.

The chain carries TRBV9 and TRBJ2-3, with D tentatively TRBD2 (6 bases). Per the germline V gene, CDR1 is SGDLS and CDR2 is YYNGEE. The CDR3 is 14 residues long. V lost 4 bases and J lost 7, with 16 bases in between. CDR3 protein: CASSLQIGGNTQYF. Written as DNA, the CDR3 is TGTGCCAGCAGCCTTCAAATAGGCGGGAATACGCAGTATTTT.

V usage is TRBV2 and J usage is TRBJ2-3; D gene unclear. This CDR3 comprises 11 residues. Germline V CDR1 and CDR2: SNHLY, FYNNEI. Trimming pared 6 bases from V and 2 bases from J, leaving 3 bases between. CDR3 bases: TGTGCCAGCAGGTACACAGATACGCAGTATTTT. This codes for CASRYTDTQYF.

The sample holds one count of this clone. V is TRBV5-1 and J is TRBJ2-2; D perhaps matches TRBD1 (6 bases). The germline V and J ends were trimmed by 0 bases and 3 bases, with 9 bases remaining between them. This CDR3 has 15 amino acids. CDR1 SGHRS and CDR2 YFSETQ come from the germline V gene. CDR3 region: CASSLGGPDTGELFF. In DNA, the CDR3 is TGCGCCAGCAGCTTGGGGGGGCCCGACACCGGGGAGCTGTTTTTT.

CDR3 in DNA: TGTGCTAGTGGTTTGGTACAAGGAGGCGAGCAGTACTTC. It encodes CASGLVQGGEQYF. The chain carries TRBV12-5 and TRBJ2-7, with a weak D call TRBD2 (5 bases). The length of the CDR3 is 13 residues. Germline V gives CDR1 LGHNT, CDR2 FRNRAP. V dropped 0 bases and J dropped 6 bases, with 9 bases sitting between them.

The chain carries TRBV18 and TRBJ2-2; TRBD1 matches at 7 bases. CDR1 KGHSH and CDR2 LQKENI come from the germline V gene. V trimming: 4 bases; J trimming: 4 bases; junction bases outside the gene matches: 6. The CDR3 runs to 15 residues. DNA of the CDR3: TGTGCCAGCTCACTTTCGGCAGGGGGCACCGGGGAGCTGTTTTTT. Translation gives CASSLSAGGTGELFF.

This chain links TRBV10-3 with TRBJ1-1, with 12 bases identical to TRBD1. V lost 7 bases to trimming and J lost 2 bases; unmatched junction nucleotides: 8. The CDR3 length is 16 residues. Germline V gene lookup returns CDR1 ENHRY and CDR2 SYGVKD. CDR3 sequence: CAITGGGTGGNTEAFF. CDR3 nucleotides: TGTGCCATCACCGGGGGCGGGACAGGGGGCAACACTGAAGCTTTCTTT.

V and J are TRBV30 and TRBJ1-1; TRBD1 matches at 9 bases. With 5 bases clipped from V and 6 bases from J, the junction kept 10 bases outside the gene matches. The germline V gene has CDR1 GTSNPN and CDR2 SVGIG (reference sequence). The CDR3 extends over 14 amino acids. The CDR3 protein is CAWEIGTGSSEAFF. For the CDR3, the DNA is TGTGCCTGGGAAATTGGGACAGGGAGCTCTGAAGCTTTCTTT.

V gene TRBV18 combines with J gene TRBJ1-2; 10 nucleotides match TRBD1. Per germline, CDR1 KGHSH and CDR2 LQKENI. The CDR3 consists of 14 residues. Trimming cost V 3 bases and J 5 bases; bases outside gene matches: 3. In DNA form, the CDR3 reads TGTGCCAGCTCACCTCCGGGACAGGGGTATGGCTACACCTTC. Translating gives CASSPPGQGYGYTF.

V gene TRBV14 combines with J gene TRBJ1-4, with D possibly TRBD1 on 5 matching bases. V lost 5 bases, J lost 4 bases, and 14 bases lay in between. The CDR3 is 15 residues long. CDR1 is SGHDN and CDR2 is FVKESK in the germline V gene. In DNA, the CDR3 is TGTGCCAGCAGCAACGGGGGGTGGTATAATGAAAAACTGTTTTTT. Its translation: CASSNGGWYNEKLFF. Full variable domain (rest looked up from reference TRBV14 and TRBJ1-4): EAGVTQFPSHSVIEKGQTVTLRCDPISGHDNLYWYRRVMGKEIKFLLHFVKESKQDESGMPNNRFLAERTGGTYSTLKVQPAELEDSGVYFCASSNGGWYNEKLFFGSGTQLSVL.